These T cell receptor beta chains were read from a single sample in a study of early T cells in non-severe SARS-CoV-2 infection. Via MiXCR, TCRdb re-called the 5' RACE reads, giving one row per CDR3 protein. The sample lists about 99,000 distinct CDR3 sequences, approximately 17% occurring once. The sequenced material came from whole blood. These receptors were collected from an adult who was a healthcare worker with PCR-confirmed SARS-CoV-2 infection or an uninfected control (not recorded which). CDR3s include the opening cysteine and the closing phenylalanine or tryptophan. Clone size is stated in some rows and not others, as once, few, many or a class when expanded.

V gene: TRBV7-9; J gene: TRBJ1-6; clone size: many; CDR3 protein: CASSSGQGSSPLHF
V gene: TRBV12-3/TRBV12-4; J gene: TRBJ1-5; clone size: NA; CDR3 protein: CASSLSLNQPQHF
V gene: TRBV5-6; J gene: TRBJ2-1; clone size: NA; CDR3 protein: CASSYQGTGSYNEQFF
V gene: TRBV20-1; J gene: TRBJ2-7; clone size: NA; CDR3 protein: CSAVGTYEQYF
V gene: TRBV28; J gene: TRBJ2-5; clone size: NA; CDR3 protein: CASTVGGQETQYF
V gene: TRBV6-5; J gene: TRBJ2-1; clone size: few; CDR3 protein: CASSAHRENEQFF
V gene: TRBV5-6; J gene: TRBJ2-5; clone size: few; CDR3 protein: CASTTPGTRAPQETQYF
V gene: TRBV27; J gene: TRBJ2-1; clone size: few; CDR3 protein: CASSSGGRRYNEQFF
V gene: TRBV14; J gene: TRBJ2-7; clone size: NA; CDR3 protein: CASSLRKWTSGSLLF
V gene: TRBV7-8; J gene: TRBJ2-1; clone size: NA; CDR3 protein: CASSLIAWEQFF
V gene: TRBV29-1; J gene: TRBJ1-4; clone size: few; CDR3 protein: CSVEWEGQLNEKLFF
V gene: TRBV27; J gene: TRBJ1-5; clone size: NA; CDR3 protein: CASSLGQNQPQHF
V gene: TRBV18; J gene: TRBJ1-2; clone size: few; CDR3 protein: CASSQDLRQNYGYTF
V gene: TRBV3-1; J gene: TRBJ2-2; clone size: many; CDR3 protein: CASSSPAGANTGELFF
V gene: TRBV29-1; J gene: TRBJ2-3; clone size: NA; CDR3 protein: CSVSGGSTDTQYF
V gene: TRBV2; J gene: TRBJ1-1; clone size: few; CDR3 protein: CASSEAHRVAEAFF
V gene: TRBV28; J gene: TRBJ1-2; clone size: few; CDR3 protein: CASSFPGQLNYGYTF
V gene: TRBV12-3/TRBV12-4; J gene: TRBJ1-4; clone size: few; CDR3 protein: CASLNGDGSEKLFF
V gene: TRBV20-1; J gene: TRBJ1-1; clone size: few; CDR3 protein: CSAAPGNTEAFF
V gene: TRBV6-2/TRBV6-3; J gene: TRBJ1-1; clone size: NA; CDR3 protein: CASSPWGERTTEAFF
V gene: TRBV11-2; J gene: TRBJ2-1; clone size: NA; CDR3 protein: CASSLDGLAGANEQFF
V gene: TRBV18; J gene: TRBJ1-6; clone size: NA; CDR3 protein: CASSPRQGQDSPLHF
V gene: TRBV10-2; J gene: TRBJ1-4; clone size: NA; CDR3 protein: CASTEGSDEKLFF
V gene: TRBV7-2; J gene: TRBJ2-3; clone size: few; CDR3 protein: CASTSGRGLSTDTQYF
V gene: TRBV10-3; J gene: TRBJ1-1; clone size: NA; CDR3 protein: CTISPTGTFMNTEAFF
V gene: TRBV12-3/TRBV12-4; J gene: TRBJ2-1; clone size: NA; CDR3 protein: CASSSNEQFF
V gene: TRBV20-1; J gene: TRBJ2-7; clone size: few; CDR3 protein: CSVGKTSGSYEQYF